The 11 T cell receptor beta chains listed next were all sequenced from one sample in a study of patients and donors after allogeneic stem cell transplantation. TCRdb analysed the RT-PCR reads with MiXCR anew, one entry per CDR3 protein. The table lists tens of thousands of distinct CDR3 sequences, roughly a third of them singletons, with less than 85% in the top ten. Sequencing input: blood, either unsorted or a sorted T cell fraction (not recorded which). These TCRs come from a human donor who was either an allogeneic HSCT recipient or a stem cell or donor lymphocyte infusion donor (not recorded which). It is not recorded whose cells these are; they may come from a transplant donor.

This clonotype appeared a single time. The gene calls are TRBV12-5 and TRBJ2-1, with D uncertain. The CDR3 loop spans 11 amino acids. The ends were cut back, 6 bases at V and 3 bases at J, with 3 bases in the middle. CDR1 is LGHNT and CDR2 is FRNRAP in the germline V gene. The CDR3 here is CASGLYNEQFF. The DNA for the CDR3 is TGTGCTAGTGGCCTCTACAATGAGCAGTTCTTC.

This clonotype is classed as medium-sized (0.01 to 0.1%). This chain uses TRBV6-5 with TRBJ1-1; no reliable D call. V shed 5 bases and J shed 10 bases, with 14 bases lying between them. CDR1 MNHEY and CDR2 SVGAGI come from the germline V gene. CDR3 length equals 12 residues. The CDR3 region has the DNA TGTGCCAGCAGTACAATTCGGCACCGAGCTTTCTTT. The encoded protein is CASSTIRHRAFF.

The V and J genes are TRBV4-1 and TRBJ1-2, with a possible D match to TRBD1 (6 bases). Germline loops: CDR1 MGHRA, CDR2 YSYEKL. The CDR3 is 15 amino acids. Trimming cost V 0 bases and J 4 bases, with 12 bases left between them. The CDR3: CASSQDDRLFYGYTF. CDR3 DNA: TGCGCCAGCAGCCAAGACGACAGGCTCTTCTATGGCTACACCTTC.

The chain links TRBV7-9 to TRBJ2-1; the D is unclear. Germline CDR1 and CDR2: SEHNR and FQNEAQ (reference sequence). Trimming took off 8 bases at V and 6 bases at J, with 8 bases between the two ends. The CDR3 extends over 11 amino acids. Here the CDR3 DNA reads TGTGCCAGCCGTTCCATCAATGAGCAGTTCTTC. Translation gives CASRSINEQFF.

V and J are TRBV6-2 or TRBV6-3 and TRBJ1-1; D remains ambiguous. The CDR3 has 14 amino acids. Germline CDR1 is MNHEY and CDR2 is SVGEGT. The V end lost 8 bases, the J end lost 0 bases, and 13 bases lay between the germline ends. The CDR3 protein is CASSDASMNTEAFF. As DNA, the CDR3 is TGTGCCAGCTCCGACGCCAGCATGAACACTGAAGCTTTCTTT.

V and J are TRBV6-2 or TRBV6-3 and TRBJ2-7, with TRBD1 identical over 7 bases. Per the germline V gene, CDR1 is MNHEY and CDR2 is SVGEGT. V lost 5 bases and J lost 5; bases outside the gene matches: 12. This CDR3 comprises 15 residues. The CDR3 DNA is TGTGCCAGCAGTCACAGGGGCCTTAAAGTCAACGAGCAGTACTTC. Protein sequence: CASSHRGLKVNEQYF.

CDR3 DNA: TGTGCCAGCAGCCGTCCGACAGGGCTGAGCACTGAAGCTTTCTTT. Translated: CASSRPTGLSTEAFF. The chain has TRBV4-2 and TRBJ1-1, with 7 nucleotides matching TRBD1. Germline CDR1 is LGHNA and CDR2 is YNFKEQ. V gave up 4 bases and J gave up 4 bases; unmatched junction bases: 9. This CDR3 is 15 amino acids long.

V and J are TRBV7-2 and TRBJ2-3; TRBD2 is a possible D gene (6 bases). Trimming took 0 bases from V and 1 from J, leaving 8 bases between them. CDR3 length equals 15 residues. Germline V lookup: CDR1 SGHTA, CDR2 FQGNSA. The CDR3 nucleotides are TGTGCCAGCAGCTTAGCGGGACTTGGCACAGATACGCAGTATTTT. Its translation is CASSLAGLGTDTQYF.

The chain combines TRBV4-1 with TRBJ2-5, with 8 bases lining up with TRBD2. This CDR3 region has 16 residues. The germline CDR1 and CDR2 sequences are MGHRA and YSYEKL. The ends lost 1 base at V and 2 bases at J; junction bases unmatched: 6. CDR3 DNA: TGCGCCAGCAGCCAAGTCCCAGCGGGGGCACAAGAGACCCAGTACTTC. The encoded protein is CASSQVPAGAQETQYF.

This chain connects TRBV12-3 or TRBV12-4 to TRBJ1-1, with 7 positions matching TRBD1. The CDR3 spans 14 residues. Trimming took 6 bases from V and 1 from J; bases not matched to a gene: 5. CDR3 residues: CASRPGQPNTEAFF. The CDR3 DNA reads TGTGCCAGCAGACCGGGACAGCCGAACACTGAAGCTTTCTTT.

This clonotype was recorded a few times. This chain connects TRBV7-9 to TRBJ2-7; possible D gene TRBD2, 6 bases. CDR1 and CDR2 from the germline V gene are SEHNR and FQNEAQ (reference sequence). The CDR3 sequence is 14 residues long. Trimming removed 6 bases from V and 4 bases from J, with 16 bases in between. The CDR3 spells CASSHFRGEYEQYV. The CDR3 coding sequence is TGTGCCAGCAGTCACTTTCGCGGGGAATACGAGCAGTACGTC.